This T cell receptor beta chain was captured in a study of blood T cells in healthy people across ages. Each donor was a healthy Caucasian individual from Russia, aged roughly 6 to 100. Each sample used at least 7 million PBMCs. Germline CDR1 and CDR2: DFQATT and SNEGSKA (reference sequence). The CDR3 contains 14 residues. V lost 5 bases, J lost 1 base, and 6 bases stayed unmatched. Regarding the study as a whole: Significant beta diversity loss was already apparent by age roughly 38, declining roughly linearly.

Using a J-beta primer mix together with a sample-barcoded 5' primer, a second PCR was run for about 6 to 12 cycles. TCRdb fed the 5' RACE reads into MiXCR, producing one record per CDR3 protein. The sample has hundreds of thousands of distinct CDR3 sequences, under 50% seen once. A remark on this clonotype: Its antigen is not identified.

The chain employs TRBV20-1 and TRBJ2-3; 7 bases map to TRBD2. Sequenced material: blood. This TCR was recovered from a man younger than 45 in good health. CDR3: CSAPGSGGTDTQYF. The CDR3 DNA is TGCAGTGCTCCTGGGAGCGGGGGCACAGATACGCAGTATTTT.